This is a list of T cell receptor beta chains from one sample in a study of shared clonotypes between healthy human individuals. Clones were sequenced by immunoSEQ multiplex PCR, and TCRdb holds only the in-frame ones, with some missing. The sample lists under 850,000 clones; 80% to 95% were seen once. The material sequenced was naive CD8+ T cells sorted from blood. The receptors derive from a man under 40 in good health. The CDR3 runs from the conserved cysteine through the conserved F or W. The D gene is left open where the match is weak. Clone size is not always given. Where it is, it says once, few, many or a class for expanded clones.

cdr3_nt: TGTGCCACCCAAGAGAATGAGCAGTTCTTC
cdr3_aa: CATQENEQFF
cdr3_length: 10
clone_size: .
d_call: .
j_call: TRBJ2-1
v_call: TRBV7-9

cdr3_nt: TGTGCCAGCGCCCCCCTGCTGAGCTCCTACGAGCAGTACTTC
cdr3_aa: CASAPLLSSYEQYF
cdr3_length: 14
clone_size: .
d_call: .
j_call: TRBJ2-7
v_call: TRBV19

cdr3_nt: TGTGCCAGCAGCGCGGGACTAGCGGGAGAGGTGAACAATGAGCAGTTCTTC
cdr3_aa: CASSAGLAGEVNNEQFF
cdr3_length: 17
clone_size: .
d_call: TRBD2
j_call: TRBJ2-1
v_call: TRBV9

cdr3_nt: TGCAGCGTTACGGGGAAGGTGCACACAGATACGCAGTATTTT
cdr3_aa: CSVTGKVHTDTQYF
cdr3_length: 14
clone_size: .
d_call: .
j_call: TRBJ2-3
v_call: TRBV29-1

cdr3_nt: TGTGCCAGCAGGAAGACTAGCGGTTCCTACGAGCAGTACTTC
cdr3_aa: CASRKTSGSYEQYF
cdr3_length: 14
clone_size: .
d_call: TRBD2
j_call: TRBJ2-7
v_call: TRBV27

cdr3_nt: TGTGCCAGCTCCTCGGGTTATAGGAGTGATACGCAGTATTTT
cdr3_aa: CASSSGYRSDTQYF
cdr3_length: 14
clone_size: .
d_call: .
j_call: TRBJ2-3
v_call: TRBV18

cdr3_nt: TGTGCCAGCAGCTTATCCCTCGGGCAGCCCCAGCATTTT
cdr3_aa: CASSLSLGQPQHF
cdr3_length: 13
clone_size: once
d_call: .
j_call: TRBJ1-5
v_call: TRBV7-9

cdr3_nt: TGTGCCCTACGGGACAGGGGCTCCTACGAGCAGTACTTC
cdr3_aa: CALRDRGSYEQYF
cdr3_length: 13
clone_size: .
d_call: TRBD1
j_call: TRBJ2-7
v_call: TRBV28

cdr3_nt: TGTGCCAGCAGCTTAACAGGTATTAGCAATCAGCCCCAGCATTTT
cdr3_aa: CASSLTGISNQPQHF
cdr3_length: 15
clone_size: .
d_call: .
j_call: TRBJ1-5
v_call: TRBV7-2

cdr3_nt: TGTGCCAGCAGCGTAGTCGGGGGCAACGGGGAGCTGTTTTTT
cdr3_aa: CASSVVGGNGELFF
cdr3_length: 14
clone_size: .
d_call: .
j_call: TRBJ2-2
v_call: TRBV9

cdr3_nt: TGTGCCAGCAGCGGGGGAACTAGCGGAAACACCGGGGAGCTGTTTTTT
cdr3_aa: CASSGGTSGNTGELFF
cdr3_length: 16
clone_size: .
d_call: TRBD2
j_call: TRBJ2-2
v_call: TRBV11-3

cdr3_nt: TGTGCCAGTAGATCAGAAGGAGGGGGGTACAATGAGCAGTTCTTC
cdr3_aa: CASRSEGGGYNEQFF
cdr3_length: 15
clone_size: .
d_call: .
j_call: TRBJ2-1
v_call: TRBV19

cdr3_nt: TGCAGCGTTTGGGAAGGGGTCACCAACGTCCTGACTTTC
cdr3_aa: CSVWEGVTNVLTF
cdr3_length: 13
clone_size: .
d_call: .
j_call: TRBJ2-6
v_call: TRBV29-1

cdr3_nt: TGTGCCAGCAGCTTGGTTGGGGATGAGCAGTTCTTC
cdr3_aa: CASSLVGDEQFF
cdr3_length: 12
clone_size: once
d_call: .
j_call: TRBJ2-1
v_call: TRBV5-4

cdr3_nt: TGTGCCAGCAGTTATAAGGTTTCCTACGAGCAGTACTTC
cdr3_aa: CASSYKVSYEQYF
cdr3_length: 13
clone_size: once
d_call: .
j_call: TRBJ2-7
v_call: TRBV27

cdr3_nt: TGTGCCAGCAGCCCGCTAAGTGGAACTGAAGCTTTCTTT
cdr3_aa: CASSPLSGTEAFF
cdr3_length: 13
clone_size: .
d_call: .
j_call: TRBJ1-1
v_call: TRBV5-4

cdr3_nt: TGTGCCAGCAGTCACAGACTAGCGGGAGGGGACGAGCAGTACTTC
cdr3_aa: CASSHRLAGGDEQYF
cdr3_length: 15
clone_size: .
d_call: TRBD2
j_call: TRBJ2-7
v_call: TRBV28

cdr3_nt: TGTGCCAGCAGCCCGGCGGGAGAGTTGCGCAATGAGCAGTTCTTC
cdr3_aa: CASSPAGELRNEQFF
cdr3_length: 15
clone_size: .
d_call: TRBD2
j_call: TRBJ2-1
v_call: TRBV27

cdr3_nt: TGTGCCAGCAGAGATGGGGGTCCCCACGAGAGGCAGTTCTTC
cdr3_aa: CASRDGGPHERQFF
cdr3_length: 14
clone_size: .
d_call: .
j_call: TRBJ2-1
v_call: TRBV27

cdr3_nt: TGTGCCAGCAGCTCGAGGTGGGACAGGTACCCCTACAATGAGCAGTTCTTC
cdr3_aa: CASSSRWDRYPYNEQFF
cdr3_length: 17
clone_size: .
d_call: TRBD1
j_call: TRBJ2-1
v_call: TRBV7-6

cdr3_nt: TGTGCCAGCAGATCGCCTTGGGGGGACGAGCAGTTCTTC
cdr3_aa: CASRSPWGDEQFF
cdr3_length: 13
clone_size: .
d_call: .
j_call: TRBJ2-1
v_call: TRBV5-5

cdr3_nt: TGTGCCAGCAGCCCTCAGGGGGCTGGGACTGAAGCTTTCTTT
cdr3_aa: CASSPQGAGTEAFF
cdr3_length: 14
clone_size: .
d_call: TRBD1
j_call: TRBJ1-1
v_call: TRBV11-2

cdr3_nt: TGTTCCAAGCGGGAGTGGGGCACAGATACGCAGTATTTT
cdr3_aa: CSKREWGTDTQYF
cdr3_length: 13
clone_size: .
d_call: TRBD2
j_call: TRBJ2-3
v_call: TRBV5-4

cdr3_nt: TGTGCCAGCGACAGGGGAACCACCGGGGAGCTGTTTTTT
cdr3_aa: CASDRGTTGELFF
cdr3_length: 13
clone_size: .
d_call: TRBD1
j_call: TRBJ2-2
v_call: TRBV19

cdr3_nt: TGTGCCAGCAGCCAGGGACAGGGTGCCCAAGAGACCCAGTACTTC
cdr3_aa: CASSQGQGAQETQYF
cdr3_length: 15
clone_size: .
d_call: TRBD1
j_call: TRBJ2-5
v_call: TRBV7-9

cdr3_nt: TGTGCCAGCAGCTCGAGACAGGATCCTATTTACGAGCAGTACTTC
cdr3_aa: CASSSRQDPIYEQYF
cdr3_length: 15
clone_size: .
d_call: .
j_call: TRBJ2-7
v_call: TRBV7-9

cdr3_nt: TGTGCCAGCAGTTTATTCCTAGCGGGTACAGATACGCAGTATTTT
cdr3_aa: CASSLFLAGTDTQYF
cdr3_length: 15
clone_size: .
d_call: TRBD2
j_call: TRBJ2-3
v_call: TRBV27

cdr3_nt: TGTGCCAGCAGTTACTCGAGGTACGAGCAGTACTTC
cdr3_aa: CASSYSRYEQYF
cdr3_length: 12
clone_size: few
d_call: .
j_call: TRBJ2-7
v_call: TRBV6-6

cdr3_nt: TGCAGTGCCCGGACTAGTAATGAGCAGTTCTTC
cdr3_aa: CSARTSNEQFF
cdr3_length: 11
clone_size: .
d_call: TRBD2
j_call: TRBJ2-1
v_call: TRBV20-1

cdr3_nt: TGTGCTAGCAGCCCCGGAACGACGAGCTCCTACGAGCAGTACTTC
cdr3_aa: CASSPGTTSSYEQYF
cdr3_length: 15
clone_size: .
d_call: .
j_call: TRBJ2-7
v_call: TRBV7-7

cdr3_nt: TGTGCCTGGAGATGGGGGAACACTGAAGCTTTCTTT
cdr3_aa: CAWRWGNTEAFF
cdr3_length: 12
clone_size: .
d_call: .
j_call: TRBJ1-1
v_call: TRBV30

cdr3_nt: TGCGCCAGCAGCCAAGCAGAGGGCCCCCCTGCGCAGTATTTT
cdr3_aa: CASSQAEGPPAQYF
cdr3_length: 14
clone_size: .
d_call: .
j_call: TRBJ2-3
v_call: TRBV4-3

cdr3_nt: TGCAGCGTTGTCTCTTGGGTCACTGAAGCTTTCTTT
cdr3_aa: CSVVSWVTEAFF
cdr3_length: 12
clone_size: .
d_call: .
j_call: TRBJ1-1
v_call: TRBV29-1

cdr3_nt: TGCGCCAGCAGCTTGGGGGCAGCCTACGAGCAGTACTTC
cdr3_aa: CASSLGAAYEQYF
cdr3_length: 13
clone_size: .
d_call: .
j_call: TRBJ2-7
v_call: TRBV5-1

cdr3_nt: TGTGCCAGCAGCTTAGCCATTACCGGGGAGCTGTTTTTT
cdr3_aa: CASSLAITGELFF
cdr3_length: 13
clone_size: .
d_call: .
j_call: TRBJ2-2
v_call: TRBV11-2

cdr3_nt: TGTGCCAGCAGCTCACAGGGGTGGACTGAAGCTTTCTTT
cdr3_aa: CASSSQGWTEAFF
cdr3_length: 13
clone_size: once
d_call: TRBD1
j_call: TRBJ1-1
v_call: TRBV11-2

cdr3_nt: TGTGCCAGCAGCTTAGAGGAAGGACTAGCGGGAGCAGATACGCAGTATTTT
cdr3_aa: CASSLEEGLAGADTQYF
cdr3_length: 17
clone_size: .
d_call: TRBD2
j_call: TRBJ2-3
v_call: TRBV7-2

cdr3_nt: TGTGCCAGCAGCTACAGGGGCTCGCAAGAGACCCAGTACTTC
cdr3_aa: CASSYRGSQETQYF
cdr3_length: 14
clone_size: .
d_call: TRBD1
j_call: TRBJ2-5
v_call: TRBV4-2

cdr3_nt: TGCAGCGTTCCCGTGGGAGGGGGCAATGAGCAGTTCTTC
cdr3_aa: CSVPVGGGNEQFF
cdr3_length: 13
clone_size: .
d_call: .
j_call: TRBJ2-1
v_call: TRBV29-1

cdr3_nt: TGCGCCAGCAGCTTGGACCCAGCGGGAGTTGAGACCCAGTACTTC
cdr3_aa: CASSLDPAGVETQYF
cdr3_length: 15
clone_size: once
d_call: TRBD2
j_call: TRBJ2-5
v_call: TRBV5-1

cdr3_nt: TGTGCCAGCAGCGTCCCAGTCGGCGCGTTCGGGAGGGGCTACACCTTC
cdr3_aa: CASSVPVGAFGRGYTF
cdr3_length: 16
clone_size: .
d_call: .
j_call: TRBJ1-2
v_call: TRBV6-6

cdr3_nt: TGTGCCAGCAGTTTAGGATACACAGATACGCAGTATTTT
cdr3_aa: CASSLGYTDTQYF
cdr3_length: 13
clone_size: .
d_call: .
j_call: TRBJ2-3
v_call: TRBV28

cdr3_nt: TGTGCCAGCAGCGATTCCGGGGAGCTGTTTTTT
cdr3_aa: CASSDSGELFF
cdr3_length: 11
clone_size: .
d_call: .
j_call: TRBJ2-2
v_call: TRBV11-3

cdr3_nt: TGTGCCAGCAGCCCGGGACAGGGGTACACTGAAGCTTTCTTT
cdr3_aa: CASSPGQGYTEAFF
cdr3_length: 14
clone_size: few
d_call: TRBD1
j_call: TRBJ1-1
v_call: TRBV7-9

cdr3_nt: TGTGCCAGCAGCCTAGGGAACACCATATATTTT
cdr3_aa: CASSLGNTIYF
cdr3_length: 11
clone_size: .
d_call: .
j_call: TRBJ1-3
v_call: TRBV7-9

cdr3_nt: TGTGCCAGTAGTTTCCGGGACGGAACCTACGAGCAGTACTTC
cdr3_aa: CASSFRDGTYEQYF
cdr3_length: 14
clone_size: once
d_call: .
j_call: TRBJ2-7
v_call: TRBV19

cdr3_nt: TGTGCCAGCAGCCCTTTGATGGGCGTGCTTCACTACGAGCAGTACTTC
cdr3_aa: CASSPLMGVLHYEQYF
cdr3_length: 16
clone_size: .
d_call: .
j_call: TRBJ2-7
v_call: TRBV7-9

cdr3_nt: TGTGCCAGCAGCTTGGGGCTAGCGGGAGCTTTGAATACGCAGTATTTT
cdr3_aa: CASSLGLAGALNTQYF
cdr3_length: 16
clone_size: .
d_call: TRBD2
j_call: TRBJ2-3
v_call: TRBV5-4

cdr3_nt: TGTGCCAGCAGCGTCTTTCAGGGAACGGGCGGGGAGCTGTTTTTT
cdr3_aa: CASSVFQGTGGELFF
cdr3_length: 15
clone_size: .
d_call: .
j_call: TRBJ2-2
v_call: TRBV9

cdr3_nt: TGCGCCAGCAGCCAAGTATTGGGACTAGCGGGAGCTAACACCGGGGAGCTGTTTTTT
cdr3_aa: CASSQVLGLAGANTGELFF
cdr3_length: 19
clone_size: .
d_call: TRBD2
j_call: TRBJ2-2
v_call: TRBV4-1

cdr3_nt: TGTGCCAGCAGCCCGGGCGGGAAAGAAAAAGGCTACACCTTC
cdr3_aa: CASSPGGKEKGYTF
cdr3_length: 14
clone_size: .
d_call: .
j_call: TRBJ1-2
v_call: TRBV7-9

cdr3_nt: TGTGCCAGCAGCGGGGGCGGGAGGGTGTACACCGGGGAGCTGTTTTTT
cdr3_aa: CASSGGGRVYTGELFF
cdr3_length: 16
clone_size: once
d_call: TRBD2
j_call: TRBJ2-2
v_call: TRBV9

cdr3_nt: TGTGCCAGCAGTTTATATGGGACTAGCGGGAGTATTGAGCAGTTCTTC
cdr3_aa: CASSLYGTSGSIEQFF
cdr3_length: 16
clone_size: .
d_call: TRBD2
j_call: TRBJ2-1
v_call: TRBV27

cdr3_nt: TGTGCCACCAGCCCAAGGGGCCAAGATACGCAGTATTTT
cdr3_aa: CATSPRGQDTQYF
cdr3_length: 13
clone_size: .
d_call: .
j_call: TRBJ2-3
v_call: TRBV15

cdr3_nt: TGTGCCAGCAGTTTATCGGGTAGCGGGAGGGCCCGGGTAGATACGCAGTATTTT
cdr3_aa: CASSLSGSGRARVDTQYF
cdr3_length: 18
clone_size: .
d_call: TRBD2
j_call: TRBJ2-3
v_call: TRBV27

cdr3_nt: TGTGCCAGCAGTTTTTTGGGACAATCCTACGAGCAGTACTTC
cdr3_aa: CASSFLGQSYEQYF
cdr3_length: 14
clone_size: .
d_call: .
j_call: TRBJ2-7
v_call: TRBV28

cdr3_nt: TGTGCCAGCAGCACGACAGGGGTTAGCAATCAGCCCCAGCATTTT
cdr3_aa: CASSTTGVSNQPQHF
cdr3_length: 15
clone_size: .
d_call: .
j_call: TRBJ1-5
v_call: TRBV21-1

cdr3_nt: TGCGCCAGCAGCTTCCGGGACAGGAGCACAGATACGCAGTATTTT
cdr3_aa: CASSFRDRSTDTQYF
cdr3_length: 15
clone_size: once
d_call: TRBD1
j_call: TRBJ2-3
v_call: TRBV4-1